Listed below are T cell receptor beta chains from one sample, sequenced in a study of cytomegalovirus exposure and HLA in healthy donors. Generated by immunoSEQ multiplex PCR, the TCRdb table keeps only in-frame clones and is missing some. The data contain over 100,000 clones, approximately 87% of them singletons. The material sequenced was PBMCs. These receptors were obtained from a man in his forties in good health and CMV-seronegative. The conserved cysteine and the conserved F or W are not part of the CDR3 here. Expanded clones are given a class, and other clones once, few, many or no size at all.

v_call clone_size cdr3_aa
TRBV14 NA ASSQYNLFDTEAF
TRBV29-1 NA SVEEAGEGYEQY
TRBV7-9 NA ASKGDGSNYGYT
TRBV5-1 few ASSPEGSSYEQY
TRBV19 NA ASSALPGQGTNQPQH
TRBV5-1 NA ASSLDGQGTQPQH
TRBV30 NA AWTTGRPWDEQF
TRBV29-1 few SVERSGTGRRETQY
TRBV7-6 NA ASSPWGPRETQY
TRBV10-3 NA AISETGTSGYT
TRBV11-1 NA ASAPQADNEQF
TRBV7-8 NA ASSFRTGLKSSYEQY
TRBV14 NA ASSQSGQGLRGYT
TRBV5-1 NA ASSLAGGAEEQY
TRBV7-9 NA ASSPPYFHQGDEQY
TRBV7-9 NA ASSQHDRGAKNIQY
TRBV7-9 NA ASSLVLPSYGYT
TRBV9 few ASSVAGTGWNTEAF
TRBV27 NA ASSFRGAGGPGYNEQF
TRBV7-2 NA ASSLNLQGAQEQY
TRBV15 NA ATSREMGQYNEQF
TRBV2 NA ASSGRRAEAF
TRBV7-2 few ASSLGPVEQY
TRBV19 NA ASSQPGTPMDYGYT
TRBV10-3 NA AISELSGGVSQY
TRBV5-1 NA ASSIGTEFKGVIIPLH
TRBV7-2 NA ASREGLAADTQY
TRBV11-2 NA ASSFRDRAIGELF
TRBV13 NA ASSFQGQETQY
TRBV15 once ATSMGTENERPQH
TRBV9 NA ASSGGLAGVEDTQY
TRBV5-1 few ASSPGLAGDSYNEQF
TRBV7-2 NA ASSPRTAANYGYT
TRBV6-5 NA ASSVAGGDEQY
TRBV19 NA ASTPYWDTSNQPQH
TRBV5-1 once ASTTTVVGGGSYEQY
TRBV7-9 NA ASSLGNSATYEQY
TRBV5-4 NA ASSSTRGSSYEQY
TRBV30 NA AWLRTLSNTGELF
TRBV6-5 NA ASSSPTKTYEQY
TRBV11-3 NA ASSTGGRGAF
TRBV30 NA AWSVVLAGGLAKNIQY
TRBV19 NA ARGRGNQPQH
TRBV5-6 NA ASSFGGGRANVLT
TRBV18 NA ASSPQGGNTEAF
TRBV11-2 NA AGSSGPGTGGEKLF
TRBV2 NA ASSQYRGTNEKLF
TRBV7-6 NA ASSLGQGFSYEQY
TRBV11-1 NA ASTGTKGFDYNEQF